The 26 T cell receptor beta chains listed next were all sequenced from one sample in a study of T cell changes during pregnancy in multiple sclerosis. Measured with immunoSEQ multiplex PCR; TCRdb has only the in-frame clones, and not every one. The repertoire holds about 80,000 clones, with 92% as singletons. The sequencing here drew on peripheral blood, taken before pregnancy. These receptors were taken from a female donor with multiple sclerosis, enrolled in a pregnancy study.

This clone was seen a few times. The rearrangement links TRBV2 to TRBJ1-5; D might be TRBD1 (5 bases). Germline V gene lookup returns CDR1 SNHLY and CDR2 FYNNEI. There are 10 residues in the CDR3. V was pared by 6 bases and J by 9 bases, with 6 bases between. The CDR3, as DNA: TGTGCCAGCAGGGGGCCGCCCCAGCATTTT. Encoded protein: CASRGPPQHF.

This clone occurred once. The chain combines TRBV21-1 with TRBJ2-7; the DNA was not used to check the table's D call, TRBD1. TRBV21-1 is given as a pseudogene. The CDR3 covers 13 residues. This CDR3 is CASSQDRVTEQYF. The CDR3 DNA reads TGTGCCAGCAGCCAGGACAGGGTAACCGAGCAGTACTTC.

V is TRBV11-2 and J is TRBJ2-1, with 13 bases fitting TRBD2. This CDR3 is built from 17 residues. Germline values: CDR1 SGHAT, CDR2 FQNNGV. J was trimmed by 4 bases and V by 4 bases; bases with no gene match: 7. The CDR3 bases are TGTGCCAGCAGCTCAGGACTAGCGGGAGATTCTTACAATGAGCAGTTCTTC. Protein: CASSSGLAGDSYNEQFF.

The rearrangement links TRBV19 to TRBJ2-7; 7 positions agree with TRBD2. The J segment lost 2 bases and the V segment lost 0 bases, leaving 10 bases of the junction unmatched. The CDR3 is 17 amino acids. Per the germline V gene, CDR1 is LNHDA and CDR2 is SQIVND (reference sequence). The CDR3 bases are TGTGCCAGTAGTATAGAAAATGGTCCCAGCGGGACCTACGAGCAGTACTTC. Translation: CASSIENGPSGTYEQYF.

CDR3 sequence (DNA): TGTGCCAGCAGCTTATCACTAGCGGGATTGAGTGAGCAGTTCTTC. Encoded protein: CASSLSLAGLSEQFF. The chain employs TRBV7-2 and TRBJ2-1, with 10 bases fitting TRBD2. V was clipped by 2 bases and J by 9 bases; unmatched bases: 7. CDR1 is SGHTA, CDR2 FQGNSA, per germline. The CDR3 loop spans 15 amino acids.

In nucleotides, the CDR3 is TGTGCCAGCAGTCTCGGGGGGACGGAAAATTACTACGAGCAGTACTTC. This sequence encodes CASSLGGTENYYEQYF. The V and J genes are TRBV2 and TRBJ2-7, with 7 bases aligning to TRBD2. Losses at the gene ends were 5 bases for V and 3 bases for J; bases not matched to a gene: 13. Germline lookup yields CDR1 SNHLY and CDR2 FYNNEI. This CDR3 region has 16 residues.

The chain uses TRBV7-9 and TRBJ2-5; tentative D call: TRBD2 (6 bases). CDR3 length: 14 amino acids. Looked up from germline, CDR1 is SEHNR and CDR2 is FQNEAQ (reference sequence). The ends were cut back, 7 bases at V and 6 bases at J, with 18 bases in the middle. The CDR3 sequence is CASTPPAGSKTQYF. The CDR3 DNA reads TGTGCCAGCACCCCCCCGGCGGGATCAAAGACCCAGTACTTC.

V and J are TRBV5-1 and TRBJ2-5, with TRBD2 matching 8 bases. CDR1 is SGHRS, CDR2 YFSETQ, per germline. V was pared by 2 bases and J by 5 bases, with 8 bases of the junction left unmatched. This CDR3 is built from 15 residues. In DNA, the CDR3 is TGCGCCAGCAGCTTATCAACTAGCGGTATGGAGACCCAGTACTTC. Its protein is CASSLSTSGMETQYF.

The chain carries TRBV5-1 and TRBJ2-2; D might be TRBD1 (5 bases). The germline V gene has CDR1 SGHRS and CDR2 YFSETQ. The CDR3 sequence is 14 residues long. Trimming cost V 0 bases and J 5 bases, with 8 bases left between them. CDR3: CASSLAGQTGELFF. Written as DNA, the CDR3 is TGCGCCAGCAGCTTGGCCGGACAAACCGGGGAGCTGTTTTTT.

The gene calls are TRBV6-1 and TRBJ1-2, with a possible D match to TRBD1 (6 bases). This CDR3 region has 14 residues. V was shortened by 6 bases and J by 1 base, with 12 bases between the two germline ends. CDR1 is MNHNS and CDR2 is SASEGT in the germline V gene. Here the CDR3 reads CASRSIGGNYGYTF. The DNA for the CDR3 is TGTGCCAGCAGATCAATAGGGGGTAACTATGGCTACACCTTC.

The chain has TRBV5-6 and TRBJ1-6, with 7 bases that match TRBD1. The junction had 7 bases not matched to a gene; V was cut back by 1 base and J by 6 bases. This CDR3 spans 16 amino acids. Per germline, CDR1 SGHDT and CDR2 YYEEEE. The CDR3 is CASSLIFSGGNSPLHF. Written as DNA, the CDR3 is TGTGCCAGCAGCTTGATTTTCTCAGGGGGTAATTCACCCCTCCACTTT.

The chain links TRBV19 to TRBJ1-1; 9 nucleotides match TRBD1. Germline CDR1 and CDR2: LNHDA and SQIVND (reference sequence). V trimming: 2 bases; J trimming: 2 bases; junction bases outside the gene matches: 3. The CDR3 length is 15 residues. The DNA of the CDR3 is TGTGCCAGTAGTATAAAGACAGGGGGTAACACTGAAGCTTTCTTT. Amino acid sequence: CASSIKTGGNTEAFF.

The chain links TRBV7-9 to TRBJ2-3; 8 positions agree with TRBD2. The CDR3 totals 16 residues. The germline gives CDR1 SEHNR, CDR2 FQNEAQ (reference sequence). V was clipped by 5 bases and J by 5 bases; unmatched bases: 12. The CDR3 sequence is CASSSARGGDRDTQYF. The CDR3 region has the DNA TGTGCCAGCAGCAGCGCCCGGGGGGGAGATAGAGATACGCAGTATTTT.

This sequence joins TRBV28 and TRBJ2-7; TRBD1 agrees at 9 bases. CDR3 length: 13 amino acids. Trimming took 10 bases from V and 3 from J; bases not matched to a gene: 7. Looked up from germline, CDR1 is MDHEN and CDR2 is SYDVKM. As DNA, the CDR3 is TGTGCCACTGGACAGGGGACTTACTACGAGCAGTACTTC. It translates to CATGQGTYYEQYF.

This clone was recorded only once. This chain links TRBV9 with TRBJ2-2; TRBD2 matches 11 bases. The CDR3 loop spans 16 amino acids. Germline lookup yields CDR1 SGDLS and CDR2 YYNGEE. V was clipped by 3 bases and J by 6 bases; unmatched bases: 7. CDR3 residues: CASSAVAGGPSGELFF. CDR3 DNA sequence: TGTGCCAGCAGCGCCGTAGCGGGAGGGCCTTCCGGGGAGCTGTTTTTT.

The V and J genes are TRBV14 and TRBJ1-4; D is perhaps TRBD1 (6 bases). This CDR3 is built from 15 residues. Germline CDR1 SGHDN, CDR2 FVKESK. Between the trimmed V and J ends, which lost 1 base and 4 bases, there was a span of 10 bases. The CDR3 DNA reads as TGTGCCAGCAGCCAAGTAACAGGGCATAATGAAAAACTGTTTTTT. This codes for CASSQVTGHNEKLFF.

J is TRBJ2-7 and V is TRBV7-9; 8 bases are shared with TRBD2. Germline trimming cut 5 bases from V and 6 bases from J; bases unmatched to any gene: 3. The CDR3 contains 12 residues. CDR1 is SEHNR and CDR2 is FQNEAQ in the germline V gene (reference sequence). The CDR3 here is CASSLGGGEQYF. Written as DNA, the CDR3 is TGTGCCAGCAGCCTCGGGGGGGGCGAGCAGTACTTC.

V is TRBV4-1 and J is TRBJ2-7, with 9 bases matching TRBD2. The CDR3 is 20 amino acids. Germline CDR1 reads MGHRA; CDR2 reads YSYEKL. V dropped 0 bases and J dropped 4; count of bases not matched to a gene: 19. The CDR3 region is CASSQDFSQTVAGGPYEQYF. CDR3 DNA sequence: TGCGCCAGCAGCCAAGATTTTTCCCAAACGGTTGCGGGAGGGCCGTACGAGCAGTACTTC.

J is TRBJ2-1 and V is TRBV7-9; D call uncertain. Germline V gene lookup returns CDR1 SEHNR and CDR2 FQNEAQ (reference sequence). The CDR3 covers 12 residues. V dropped 1 base and J dropped 12 bases, with 10 bases sitting between them. The CDR3 sequence: CASSLVSPRQFF. DNA of the CDR3: TGTGCCAGCAGCTTAGTTAGCCCAAGGCAGTTCTTC.

This chain links TRBV18 with TRBJ2-6; D perhaps matches TRBD1 (6 bases). Looked up from germline, CDR1 is KGHSH and CDR2 is LQKENI. CDR3 length equals 19 residues. The V gene lost 4 bases and the J gene lost 0 bases, with 19 bases spanning the gap. The CDR3 nucleotides are TGTGCCAGCTCACGGGGCTTGCGACAGGTCCTCTCTGGGGCCAACGTCCTGACTTTC. Its protein is CASSRGLRQVLSGANVLTF.

V is TRBV9 and J is TRBJ2-3, with 8 bases fitting TRBD2. The junction had 4 bases not matched to a gene; V was cut back by 1 base and J by 0 bases. The CDR3 extends over 16 amino acids. Per germline, CDR1 SGDLS and CDR2 YYNGEE. CDR3 sequence (DNA): TGTGCCAGCAGCGTAACGACTAGCGCTAGCACAGATACGCAGTATTTT. Residues: CASSVTTSASTDTQYF.

The J gene is TRBJ2-1, the V gene TRBV6-5; D possibly corresponds to TRBD1 (5 bases). The V gene's germline CDR1 is MNHEY and CDR2 SVGAGI. V dropped 0 bases and J dropped 8 bases, with 8 bases sitting between them. The CDR3 is made up of 13 amino acids. Written as DNA, the CDR3 is TGTGCCAGCAGTTACTCGATAGGGGATGAGCAGTTCTTC. As protein: CASSYSIGDEQFF.

The genes are TRBV19 and TRBJ2-1; 7 nucleotides agree with TRBD1. This CDR3 comprises 14 residues. Germline CDR1 LNHDA, CDR2 SQIVND (reference sequence). Trimming removed 3 bases from V and 6 bases from J; junction bases left unmatched: 5. CDR3 region: CASSIETGSNEQFF. CDR3 coding DNA: TGTGCCAGTAGTATCGAGACAGGGTCCAATGAGCAGTTCTTC.

The CDR3 here is CASSLGTAGNQPQHF. The CDR3 coding sequence is TGCGCCAGCAGCTTGGGGACAGCAGGTAATCAGCCCCAGCATTTT. This chain links TRBV5-1 with TRBJ1-5; tentative D call: TRBD1 (6 bases). The germline CDR1 and CDR2 sequences are SGHRS and YFSETQ. This CDR3 contains 15 residues. The V end lost 0 bases, the J end lost 4 bases, and 11 bases lay between the germline ends.

The chain combines TRBV18 with TRBJ2-1; TRBD2 aligns across 9 bases. The CDR3 spans 16 residues. Trimming at V came to 0 bases and at J to 7 bases, leaving 7 bases not matched to a gene. Germline V CDR1 and CDR2: KGHSH, LQKENI. In nucleotides, the CDR3 is TGTGCCAGCTCACCACCTCTGGCGGGAGGGCCGAATGAGCAGTTCTTC. This codes for CASSPPLAGGPNEQFF.

This clone was counted once. V usage is TRBV7-3 and J usage is TRBJ2-1; TRBD2 aligns across 12 bases. Germline lookup yields CDR1 SGHTA and CDR2 FQGTGA. After removal of 3 bases from V and 5 bases from J, the junction contained 8 bases not matched to a gene. This CDR3 has 17 residues. CDR3 nucleotide sequence: TGTGCCAGCAGCTTGCTGACTAGCGGGGGAACGGACAATGAGCAGTTCTTC. Its protein product is CASSLLTSGGTDNEQFF.